The 29 T cell receptor beta chains reported below all come from one sample, sequenced in a study of blood T cell repertoires in COVID-19. TCRdb keeps only in-frame clones here, not all; method: immunoSEQ multiplex PCR. The data show about 75,000 clones, 88% seen once. The source material was peripheral blood. Receptors originate from a human donor in a cohort sampled during active COVID-19.

The count of this clone is one. The chain links TRBV28 to TRBJ2-1; D gene ambiguous. Germline CDR1 MDHEN, CDR2 SYDVKM. V was trimmed by 4 bases and J by 7 bases, leaving 17 bases between them. The length of the CDR3 is 15 residues. CDR3 DNA sequence: TGTGCCAGCAGTTCCCTTCTGGAGAGATCAAATGAGCAGTTCTTC. Protein: CASSSLLERSNEQFF.

The V call is TRBV12-2, the J call TRBJ2-3; the table's D call, TRBD2, has no DNA check behind it. TRBV12-2 is tagged as a pseudogene. CDR3 size: 20 residues. CDR3 DNA: TGTGCAAGTCGCTTTCCCCGGACGGGGGAGTCGAGGTGGTGGGCAGATACGCAGTATTTT. Its protein product is CASRFPRTGESRWWADTQYF.

V is TRBV19 and J is TRBJ1-6, with D tentatively TRBD1 (5 bases). Germline V gives CDR1 LNHDA, CDR2 SQIVND (reference sequence). This CDR3 spans 13 amino acids. Trimming pared 8 bases from V and 8 bases from J, leaving 13 bases between. The CDR3 DNA is TGTGCCAGTTCCTGGGGCCTCGATTCACCCCTCCACTTT. Its protein product is CASSWGLDSPLHF.

The CDR3 reads CASSYLLAQETQYF. DNA for the CDR3: TGTGCCAGCAGTTACCTACTAGCTCAAGAGACCCAGTACTTC. The J gene is TRBJ2-5, the V gene TRBV6-6; a weak D match, TRBD2 (6 bases). CDR3 size: 14 residues. Germline V CDR1 and CDR2: MNHNY, SVGAGI (reference sequence). Trimming took 2 bases from V and 2 from J, leaving 9 bases between them.

This chain links TRBV18 with TRBJ2-5; 11 positions agree with TRBD2. Germline loops: CDR1 KGHSH, CDR2 LQKENI. V dropped 8 bases and J dropped 1; count of bases not matched to a gene: 6. The CDR3 runs to 15 residues. This chain's CDR3 is CASPIAGGPQETQYF. The CDR3 coding sequence is TGTGCCAGCCCGATAGCGGGAGGGCCCCAAGAGACCCAGTACTTC.

This clone is a singleton in its sample. The J gene is TRBJ2-2, the V gene TRBV27; TRBD1 is a possible D gene (6 bases). This CDR3 is built from 14 residues. The germline CDR1 and CDR2 sequences are MNHEY and SMNVEV (reference sequence). V shed 3 bases and J shed 7 bases, with 12 bases lying between them. The CDR3, as DNA: TGTGCCAGCAGTTTTTATCAGGGGAACGGGGAGCTGTTTTTT. Protein product: CASSFYQGNGELFF.

The rearrangement links TRBV6-1 to TRBJ2-7; D gene ambiguous. CDR3 length equals 14 residues. Germline CDR1 is MNHNS and CDR2 is SASEGT. V was shortened by 1 base and J by 3 bases, with 10 bases between the two germline ends. The CDR3 loop is CASSEGGSLYEQYF. CDR3 nucleotide sequence: TGTGCCAGCAGTGAAGGAGGCAGCCTCTACGAGCAGTACTTC.

This clone showed up just a few times. The chain employs TRBV19 and TRBJ2-7; 7 nucleotides line up with TRBD2. The trim removed 8 bases at V and 4 bases at J, leaving 5 bases unmatched. The germline V gene encodes CDR1 LNHDA and CDR2 SQIVND (reference sequence). CDR3 length equals 12 residues. CDR3 amino acids: CASRDYAYEQYF. In DNA, the CDR3 is TGTGCCAGTCGGGACTACGCGTACGAGCAGTACTTC.

This clone occurred once. The chain has TRBV7-2 and TRBJ2-4, with D tentatively TRBD2 (5 bases). With 2 bases removed from V and 6 bases from J, the gap between germline ends came to 8 bases. There are 13 residues in the CDR3. Germline assignment: CDR1 SGHTA and CDR2 FQGNSA. The DNA for the CDR3 is TGTGCCAGCAGCTTACCTAGCTTAAACATTCAGTACTTC. Its translation: CASSLPSLNIQYF.

The chain recombines TRBV27 with TRBJ2-7; weak D call: TRBD1 (6 bases). Germline V lookup: CDR1 MNHEY, CDR2 SMNVEV (reference sequence). V lost 6 bases and J 2 bases, leaving 11 bases between the germline ends. CDR3 size: 13 residues. The CDR3 nucleotides read TGTGCCAGCAGGGCAGGGGTAGCCTACGAGCAGTACTTC. Translated, it gives CASRAGVAYEQYF.

The chain is built from TRBV6-6 and TRBJ1-2, with D uncertain. This CDR3 spans 14 amino acids. Germline V CDR1 and CDR2: MNHNY, SVGAGI (reference sequence). V was cut by 2 bases and J by 8 bases, with 15 bases left in between. CDR3 loop: CASSYARQTWGYTF. In DNA form, the CDR3 reads TGTGCCAGCAGTTACGCTAGGCAGACTTGGGGCTACACCTTC.

CDR3 DNA: TGTGCCAGCAGCTTGGTTCGGGGGACCCAGTACTTC. Its translation: CASSLVRGTQYF. The rearrangement links TRBV7-9 to TRBJ2-5; tentative D call: TRBD2 (5 bases). Germline V gene data show CDR1 as SEHNR and CDR2 as FQNEAQ (reference sequence). CDR3 length: 12 residues. Trimming shortened V by 3 bases and J by 7 bases, and 9 bases separated the two germline ends.

The J gene is TRBJ2-2, the V gene TRBV24-1, with TRBD2 matching 9 bases. The J segment lost 3 bases and the V segment lost 1 base, leaving 8 bases of the junction unmatched. Germline V CDR1 and CDR2: KGHDR, SFDVKD. CDR3 size: 18 residues. The CDR3 DNA sequence: TGTGCCACCAGTGATTTCGGCGGGAGGGCCACGGACACCGGGGAGCTGTTTTTT. Translation gives CATSDFGGRATDTGELFF.

The chain carries TRBV3-1 (or the pseudogene TRBV3-2) and TRBJ2-1; D remains ambiguous. The V gene lost 4 bases and the J gene lost 10 bases, with 11 bases spanning the gap. This CDR3 region has 12 residues. Per germline, CDR1 LGHDT and CDR2 YNNKEL (reference sequence). CDR3 DNA sequence: TGTGCCAGCAGCCCGGATTGGAGCGAGCAGTTCTTC. Translated: CASSPDWSEQFF.

The V and J genes are TRBV19 and TRBJ2-3; D is unresolved. V was trimmed by 3 bases and J by 3 bases, leaving 10 bases between them. The germline gives CDR1 LNHDA, CDR2 SQIVND (reference sequence). This CDR3 contains 14 residues. CDR3 nucleotides: TGTGCCAGTAGTATCCAGGCGTCAACAGATACGCAGTATTTT. Amino acid sequence: CASSIQASTDTQYF.

This clone was seen only once. The rearrangement links TRBV7-9 to TRBJ2-2, with 7 bases matching TRBD1. This CDR3 contains 14 residues. Trimming cost V 7 bases and J 4 bases; bases outside gene matches: 6. Germline loops: CDR1 SEHNR, CDR2 FQNEAQ (reference sequence). In DNA form, the CDR3 reads TGTGCCAGCACCCTACAGGGGACCACCGGGGAGCTGTTTTTT. Translating it yields CASTLQGTTGELFF.

This clone is a singleton in its sample. This chain connects TRBV29-1 to TRBJ1-1; maybe TRBD1 (6 bases). V lost 8 bases and J lost 5, with 12 bases in between. Germline CDR1 SQVTM, CDR2 ANQGSEA. The CDR3 covers 11 residues. CDR3 DNA: TGCAGCTTCCATACAGGGACTGAAGCTTTCTTT. It codes for CSFHTGTEAFF.

The count of this clone is one. This chain joins TRBV2 and TRBJ2-6; 9 bases fit TRBD1. The V gene's germline CDR1 is SNHLY and CDR2 FYNNEI. V was clipped by 6 bases and J by 0 bases; unmatched bases: 6. The CDR3 spans 17 residues. DNA for the CDR3: TGTGCCAGCAGAGGGGACAGGGTCAGCTCTGGGGCCAACGTCCTGACTTTC. This translates into CASRGDRVSSGANVLTF.

The gene calls are TRBV19 and TRBJ2-7, with 7 bases fitting TRBD1. There are 15 residues in the CDR3. Trimming took 3 bases from V and 2 from J; bases not matched to a gene: 7. Germline V gives CDR1 LNHDA, CDR2 SQIVND (reference sequence). Here the CDR3 DNA reads TGTGCCAGTAGTATTAAGGACAGGCCGACCTACGAGCAGTACTTC. Protein product: CASSIKDRPTYEQYF.

This chain connects TRBV30 to TRBJ1-6, with D perhaps TRBD1 (5 bases). The CDR3 is made up of 13 amino acids. Trimming removed 5 bases at V and 7 bases at J, with 12 bases between. Germline assignment: CDR1 GTSNPN and CDR2 SVGIG (reference sequence). CDR3 DNA sequence: TGTGCCTGGTCCCTGGGGGGAAATTCACCCCTCCACTTT. Its translation is CAWSLGGNSPLHF.

The CDR3 loop is CASSVRGDTQYF. The CDR3 coding sequence is TGTGCCAGCAGTGTCCGCGGGGATACGCAGTATTTT. The chain has TRBV12-3 or TRBV12-4 and TRBJ2-3; D might be TRBD2 (5 bases). This CDR3 region has 12 residues. V was shortened by 5 bases and J by 6 bases, with 9 bases between the two germline ends.

V and J are TRBV5-1 and TRBJ2-1; D may be TRBD2 (6 bases). V was pared by 4 bases and J by 4 bases, with 18 bases between. This CDR3 comprises 16 residues. Germline-derived CDR1 and CDR2 are SGHRS and YFSETQ. This CDR3 reads CASSPISGRAYNEQFF. In DNA form, the CDR3 reads TGCGCCAGCAGCCCCATTAGCGGAAGAGCGTACAATGAGCAGTTCTTC.

V and J are TRBV2 and TRBJ2-1, with TRBD1 matching 11 bases. The CDR3 spans 16 residues. The germline V gene has CDR1 SNHLY and CDR2 FYNNEI. Trimming removed 5 bases from V and 7 bases from J; junction bases left unmatched: 10. Here the CDR3 DNA reads TGTGCCAGCAGTCGGACAGGGGGCGGAAGGACGAATGAGCAGTTCTTC. Encoded protein: CASSRTGGGRTNEQFF.

The CDR3 protein is CASSVWGDTGELFF. The CDR3 DNA follows: TGTGCCAGCAGCGTCTGGGGGGACACCGGGGAGCTGTTTTTT. The V gene is TRBV9, the J gene TRBJ2-2, with a tentative D call TRBD2 (6 bases). The CDR3 consists of 14 residues. The germline V gene encodes CDR1 SGDLS and CDR2 YYNGEE. V lost 2 bases and J 3 bases, leaving 8 bases between the germline ends.

In its sample, this clone was seen a few times. V gene TRBV7-9 combines with J gene TRBJ2-7; 8 nucleotides line up with TRBD1. The CDR3 length is 13 residues. Unmatched junction bases numbered 4, after V lost 0 bases and J lost 9 bases. Germline V gives CDR1 SEHNR, CDR2 FQNEAQ (reference sequence). The CDR3 loop reads CASSLAQGEMQYF. The CDR3 nucleotides read TGTGCCAGCAGCTTAGCACAGGGGGAAATGCAGTACTTC.

The chain recombines TRBV19 with TRBJ1-1, with D possibly matching TRBD1 (5 bases). The germline CDR1 and CDR2 sequences are LNHDA and SQIVND (reference sequence). This CDR3 has 11 amino acids. V lost 8 bases and J 4 bases, leaving 8 bases between the germline ends. The CDR3 DNA is TGTGCCAGTCAGGGTATCACTGAAGCTTTCTTT. Protein sequence: CASQGITEAFF.

V gene TRBV30 combines with J gene TRBJ1-5, with 12 bases lining up with TRBD1. Germline CDR1 reads GTSNPN; CDR2 reads SVGIG (reference sequence). V lost 2 bases to trimming and J lost 0 bases; unmatched junction nucleotides: 14. The length of the CDR3 is 20 residues. The CDR3 sequence is CAWSRKESGTGGFSNQPQHF. The CDR3 nucleotides read TGTGCCTGGAGTAGGAAAGAATCGGGGACAGGGGGCTTTAGCAATCAGCCCCAGCATTTT.

This clone was recorded once. The chain links TRBV28 to TRBJ1-5, with D unclear. Germline CDR1 is MDHEN and CDR2 is SYDVKM. This CDR3 has 16 amino acids. V gave up 1 base and J gave up 4 bases, with 14 bases separating them. DNA for the CDR3: TGTGCCAGCAGTTTATTGAGTAGAGGGAGGAATCAGCCCCAGCATTTT. Translating it yields CASSLLSRGRNQPQHF.

This chain uses TRBV9 with TRBJ1-2; 9 positions match TRBD1. This CDR3 is built from 15 residues. Germline V gene lookup returns CDR1 SGDLS and CDR2 YYNGEE. V gave up 5 bases and J gave up 1 base; unmatched junction bases: 6. The CDR3 reads CASSEEDRGNYGYTF. The CDR3 DNA is TGTGCCAGCAGTGAGGAGGACAGGGGTAACTATGGCTACACCTTC.